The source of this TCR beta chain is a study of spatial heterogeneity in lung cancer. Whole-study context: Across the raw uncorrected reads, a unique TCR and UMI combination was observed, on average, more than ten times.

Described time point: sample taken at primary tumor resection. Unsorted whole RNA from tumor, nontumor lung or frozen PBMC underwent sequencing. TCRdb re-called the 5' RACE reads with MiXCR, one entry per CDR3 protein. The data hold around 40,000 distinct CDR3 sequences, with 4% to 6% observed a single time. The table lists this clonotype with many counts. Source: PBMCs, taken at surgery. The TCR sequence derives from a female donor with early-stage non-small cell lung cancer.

CDR3 residues: CASSLIVGGMDEQFF. CDR3 DNA sequence: TGTGCCAGCAGCTTAATTGTCGGGGGGATGGATGAGCAGTTCTTC. The V call is TRBV7-3, the J call TRBJ2-1, with 7 positions matching TRBD2. V lost 1 base and J lost 8; bases outside the gene matches: 8. The germline V gene has CDR1 SGHTA and CDR2 FQGTGA. The CDR3 runs 15 residues.